This T cell receptor beta chain was identified during a study of monozygotic twins with inflammatory bowel disease. Study-wide results and limits: Fewer clonotypes were shared with others by IBD patients than by healthy twins, especially with disease activity.

Whole blood served as the source of total RNA, and no T cell sorting took place. From its re-call of the 5' RACE reads, TCRdb lists each CDR3 protein once, without DNA. In total, the table holds about 160,000 distinct CDR3 sequences. To note about this clonotype: Antigen unknown.

Germline V lookup: CDR1 SGHTA, CDR2 FQGNSA. CDR3 length equals 15 residues. The rearrangement uses TRBV7-2 and TRBJ2-7; TCRdb indicates TRBD2, and absent DNA this call remains unverified. This TCR was sampled from a human donor with ulcerative colitis or Crohn's disease, or a healthy co-twin of an affected twin (not recorded which). Source material: blood. The chain's CDR3 is CASSTLAGSPYEQYF.